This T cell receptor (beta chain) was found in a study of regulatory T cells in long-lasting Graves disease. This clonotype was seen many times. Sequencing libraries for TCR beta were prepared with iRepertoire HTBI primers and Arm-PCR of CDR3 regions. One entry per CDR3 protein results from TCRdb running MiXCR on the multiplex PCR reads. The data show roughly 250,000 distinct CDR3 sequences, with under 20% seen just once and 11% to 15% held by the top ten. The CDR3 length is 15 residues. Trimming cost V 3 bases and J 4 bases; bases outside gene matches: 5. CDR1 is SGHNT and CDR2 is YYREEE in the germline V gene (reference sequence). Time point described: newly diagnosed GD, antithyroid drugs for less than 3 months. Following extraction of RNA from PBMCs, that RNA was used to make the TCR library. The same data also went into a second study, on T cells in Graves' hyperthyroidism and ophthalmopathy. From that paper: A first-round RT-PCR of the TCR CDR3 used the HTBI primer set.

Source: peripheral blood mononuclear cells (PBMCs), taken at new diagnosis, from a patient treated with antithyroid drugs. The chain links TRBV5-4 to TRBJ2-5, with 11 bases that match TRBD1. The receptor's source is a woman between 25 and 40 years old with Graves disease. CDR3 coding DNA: TGTGCCAGCAGCTGGGAGGACAGGGGGCCAGAGACCCAGTACTTC. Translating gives CASSWEDRGPETQYF.